Presented here are 5 T cell receptor beta chains from one specimen sequenced in a study of shared clonotypes between healthy human individuals. The naive CD8 fraction comprised CD45RO-negative cells positively selected for CCR7 and excluded terminally differentiated effector memory CD45RA+ cells. Generated by immunoSEQ multiplex PCR, the TCRdb table keeps only in-frame clones and is missing some. The data show millions of clones, with about 94% seen just once and approximately 1.2% held by the top ten. The specimen was naive CD8+ T cells sorted from blood. The source is a man younger than 35 in good health.

The chain recombines TRBV4-3 with TRBJ2-7; no firm D call. Germline-derived CDR1 and CDR2 are LGHNA and YSLEER. V was trimmed by 0 bases and J by 3 bases, leaving 6 bases between them. The CDR3 consists of 13 residues. DNA for the CDR3: TGCGCCAGCAGCCAAGATCCATACTACGAGCAGTACTTC. The encoded protein is CASSQDPYYEQYF.

This clone was observed a single time. This rearrangement joins TRBV4-1 to TRBJ1-2; D possibly corresponds to TRBD1 (5 bases). Germline CDR1 is MGHRA and CDR2 is YSYEKL. CDR3 length: 15 amino acids. The V and J ends lost 8 bases and 2 bases respectively, with 18 bases between them. Here the CDR3 reads CASVLLAGSNYGYTF. The CDR3 nucleotides are TGCGCCAGCGTTCTATTGGCAGGGTCAAACTATGGCTACACCTTC.

This clone has just a few counts. The chain links TRBV7-9 to TRBJ1-5; no firm D call. This CDR3 region has 12 residues. Trimming cost V 4 bases and J 4 bases, with 5 bases left between them. Germline assignment: CDR1 SEHNR and CDR2 FQNEAQ (reference sequence). The CDR3 protein is CASSSNNQPQHF. The CDR3 coding sequence is TGTGCCAGCAGCTCTAATAATCAGCCCCAGCATTTT.

The V and J genes are TRBV2 and TRBJ1-2, with 9 bases matching TRBD1. The V and J ends lost 4 bases and 6 bases, in that order; junction bases with no gene match: 9. CDR1 SNHLY and CDR2 FYNNEI come from the germline V gene. The CDR3 sequence is 15 residues long. The CDR3 sequence: CASSGLSRTGDGYTF. The CDR3 DNA sequence: TGTGCCAGCAGTGGGCTAAGTAGGACAGGGGATGGCTACACCTTC.

This clone appeared a few times. Distinct nucleotide sequences in the sample also encode this CDR3. The chain couples TRBV6-1 to TRBJ2-7; no definite D call. The ends were cut back, 3 bases at V and 3 bases at J, with 3 bases in the middle. Germline CDR1 is MNHNS and CDR2 is SASEGT. This CDR3 is built from 11 residues. The CDR3 sequence: CASSDYYEQYF. The CDR3 DNA reads as TGTGCCAGCAGTGACTACTACGAGCAGTACTTC.